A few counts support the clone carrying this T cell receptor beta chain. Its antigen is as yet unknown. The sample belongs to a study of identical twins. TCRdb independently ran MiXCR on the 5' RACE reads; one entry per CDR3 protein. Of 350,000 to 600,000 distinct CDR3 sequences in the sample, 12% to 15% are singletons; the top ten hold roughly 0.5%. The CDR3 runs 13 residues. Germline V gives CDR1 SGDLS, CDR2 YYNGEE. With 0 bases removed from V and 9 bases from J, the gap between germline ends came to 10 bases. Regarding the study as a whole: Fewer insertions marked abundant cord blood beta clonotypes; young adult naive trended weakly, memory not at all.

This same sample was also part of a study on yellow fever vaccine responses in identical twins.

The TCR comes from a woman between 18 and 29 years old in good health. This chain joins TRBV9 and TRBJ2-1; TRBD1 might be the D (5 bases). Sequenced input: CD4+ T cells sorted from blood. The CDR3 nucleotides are TGTGCCAGCAGCGTAGAGGGGTGGGGTGAGCAGTTCTTC. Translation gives CASSVEGWGEQFF.